This section outlines one T cell receptor beta chain sequence together with its context. The sample is drawn from a study of blood T cell repertoires in COVID-19. The CDR3 is 12 residues long. Trimming shortened V by 4 bases and J by 13 bases, and 17 bases separated the two germline ends. Germline assignment: CDR1 LGHDT and CDR2 YNNKEL (reference sequence). Authors' analysis steps: Amplification of reference gene primers was used by the study to estimate nucleated cell counts. TCRdb's copy holds only in-frame clones and misses some; the assay was immunoSEQ multiplex PCR. That table gives V, J and clone size, and the DNA gave D and trimming. The sample yields about 92,000 clones, around 85% seen once.

The sequencing input was peripheral blood. The chain employs TRBV3-1 (or the pseudogene TRBV3-2) and TRBJ2-7; tentatively, D is TRBD1 (5 bases). This clonotype was sampled from an elderly woman with active or convalescent COVID-19. Written as DNA, the CDR3 is TGTGCCAGCAGCCTCCCAAGGGGCGGTTTATACTTC. It codes for CASSLPRGGLYF.